The present T cell receptor (beta chain) was sequenced within a study of T cells after yellow fever vaccination. In the study overall: SMART-Seq v4 Ultra Low Input prepared the low-cell-number fractions.

For this clonotype: Its target is not known.

CDR3 length: 13 amino acids. Trimming cost V 8 bases and J 1 base, with 9 bases left between them. TCRdb re-called the 5' RACE reads through MiXCR, storing one row per CDR3 protein. The sample has about 550,000 distinct CDR3 sequences, roughly a fifth seen once. Overall study findings and caveats: The CD4 compartment and the CD8 compartment contained a small share of clonotypes in common.

The chain couples TRBV12-3 or TRBV12-4 to TRBJ1-5, with D possibly being TRBD1 (6 bases). This clonotype was obtained from a man aged 25-40 years who received the YFV17D yellow fever vaccine. Material: PBMCs, obtained 15 days after the yellow fever booster vaccination. The CDR3 nucleotides read TGTGCCAGCGGACAGAGAAGCAATCAGCCCCAGCATTTT. Translated, it gives CASGQRSNQPQHF.